The 30 T cell receptor beta chains below come from one sample, sequenced in a study of vaccination effects on CD4 cells after COVID-19. Generated by immunoSEQ multiplex PCR, the TCRdb table keeps only in-frame clones and is missing some. The data hold tens of thousands of clones, with 75% to 80% observed a single time. Before any sequencing was done, the ViraFEST assay used viral peptide pools to expand antigen-specific CD4+ T cells. Scientists isolated CD4+ T cells after a roughly 10-day culture period ended. Nucleocapsid antibodies stayed negative before and after vaccination, showing no earlier SARS-CoV-2 infection. No antigen has been assigned to these receptors. The specimen comprised CD4+ T cells from PBMCs cultured with HCoV-OC43 spike peptides, sampled before COVID-19 vaccination. Specified subset: HCoV-OC43 spike overlapping peptide pool stimulation. The receptors derive from a human donor who received a COVID-19 vaccine.

The chain has TRBV4-3 and TRBJ2-1; D may correspond to TRBD1 or TRBD2 (5 bases each). Deletions cut 4 bases from V and 1 base from J, with 11 bases between. CDR3 length: 15 residues. CDR1 is LGHNA and CDR2 is YSLEER in the germline V gene. This CDR3 reads CASSREGLSYNEQFF. CDR3 bases: TGCGCCAGCAGCCGCGAGGGGTTATCCTACAATGAGCAGTTCTTC.

The V call is TRBV28, the J call TRBJ1-4; a weak D match, TRBD1 (6 bases). The CDR3 is 15 residues long. V dropped 7 bases and J dropped 4 bases, with 16 bases sitting between them. Germline V CDR1 and CDR2: MDHEN, SYDVKM. The CDR3 loop is CASNPLQGFNEKLFF. CDR3 sequence (DNA): TGTGCCAGCAACCCCCTACAGGGATTTAATGAAAAACTGTTTTTT.

This clone has just one count. The rearrangement joins TRBV15 to TRBJ1-2, with 11 bases that match TRBD1. In germline, CDR1 is LNHNV, CDR2 YYDKDF (reference sequence). The V gene end was trimmed by 2 bases and the J gene end by 8 bases; junction bases not matched to a gene: 7. The CDR3 is 15 amino acids. For the CDR3, the DNA is TGTGCCACCAGCAGAAAAGGCGGACAGGGGGCAGGCTACACCTTC. Translation gives CATSRKGGQGAGYTF.

This chain uses TRBV6-6 with TRBJ2-3, with a possible D match to TRBD1 (5 bases). The CDR3 is 11 amino acids. With 7 bases removed from V and 3 bases from J, the gap between germline ends came to 5 bases. CDR1 is MNHNY, CDR2 SVGAGI, per germline (reference sequence). The CDR3 here is CASKGTDTQYF. Written as DNA, the CDR3 is TGTGCCAGCAAGGGGACAGATACGCAGTATTTT.

CDR3 protein: CASIGLGAGGNTIYF. The CDR3 bases are TGTGCCAGCATCGGGCTCGGGGCGGGTGGAAACACCATATATTTT. This sequence joins TRBV6-5 and TRBJ1-3; maybe TRBD1 (5 bases). Trimming removed 7 bases from V and 3 bases from J, with 16 bases in between. Germline V gene lookup returns CDR1 MNHEY and CDR2 SVGAGI. The CDR3 consists of 15 residues.

V usage is TRBV2 and J usage is TRBJ1-2; 7 bases match TRBD1. The V segment lost 5 bases and the J segment 5 bases; nucleotides outside the gene matches: 11. Germline CDR1 SNHLY, CDR2 FYNNEI. This CDR3 has 15 amino acids. CDR3 in amino acids: CASSTEGDSRYGYTF. The CDR3 DNA follows: TGTGCCAGCAGTACCGAGGGGGACAGCAGATATGGCTACACCTTC. Combining the CDR3 with reference TRBV2 and TRBJ1-2 gives the whole variable domain EPEVTQTPSHQVTQMGQEVILRCVPISNHLYFYWYRQILGQKVEFLVSFYNNEISEKSEIFDDQFSVERPDGSNFTLKIRSTKLEDSAMYFCASSTEGDSRYGYTFGSGTRLTVV.

The chain carries TRBV2 and TRBJ2-5; no clear D gene. Per germline, CDR1 SNHLY and CDR2 FYNNEI. V dropped 4 bases and J dropped 5 bases, with 11 bases sitting between them. The CDR3 runs 13 residues. CDR3 in DNA: TGTGCCAGCAGTGTGGCCCTGCGGGAGACCCAGTACTTC. Residues: CASSVALRETQYF. Drawing the rest from reference TRBV2 and TRBJ2-5, the complete variable domain is EPEVTQTPSHQVTQMGQEVILRCVPISNHLYFYWYRQILGQKVEFLVSFYNNEISEKSEIFDDQFSVERPDGSNFTLKIRSTKLEDSAMYFCASSVALRETQYFGPGTRLLVL.

The sample holds a few counts of this clone. This sequence joins TRBV5-1 and TRBJ2-1, with TRBD2 matching over 9 bases. Germline V lookup: CDR1 SGHRS, CDR2 YFSETQ. J was trimmed by 8 bases and V by 0 bases; bases with no gene match: 15. This CDR3 spans 18 amino acids. DNA for the CDR3: TGCGCCAGCAGCTTGGCCGCTCGCGGGGGGGCCGCTTTGGATGAGCAGTTCTTC. This sequence encodes CASSLAARGGAALDEQFF.

V is TRBV4-2 and J is TRBJ1-5; 7 bases agree with TRBD1. The trim removed 6 bases at V and 7 bases at J, leaving 15 bases unmatched. The CDR3 length is 16 residues. Germline CDR1 and CDR2: LGHNA and YNFKEQ. The CDR3 DNA follows: TGTGCCAGCAGTACAAGACTACAGGGGATTAACCAGCCCCAGCATTTT. Amino acids: CASSTRLQGINQPQHF.

This clone was seen a handful of times. The V and J genes are TRBV11-2 and TRBJ2-2; D uncertain. The CDR3 is 15 residues long. V was shortened by 6 bases and J by 0 bases, with 11 bases between the two germline ends. Germline loops: CDR1 SGHAT, CDR2 FQNNGV. The CDR3 DNA reads TGTGCCAGCAGTTTTCACTCGGCGAACACCGGGGAGCTGTTTTTT. Translated: CASSFHSANTGELFF.

The chain combines TRBV5-1 with TRBJ2-3, with 8 bases that match TRBD1. The CDR3 contains 14 residues. Germline V lookup: CDR1 SGHRS, CDR2 YFSETQ. The V gene end was trimmed by 2 bases and the J gene end by 3 bases; junction bases not matched to a gene: 2. CDR3 nucleotides: TGCGCCAGCAGCTTCAGGGGGCCGACAGATACGCAGTATTTT. Protein product: CASSFRGPTDTQYF. Variable domain in full (rest from reference TRBV5-1 and TRBJ2-3): KAGVTQTPRYLIKTRGQQVTLSCSPISGHRSVSWYQQTPGQGLQFLFEYFSETQRNKGNFPGRFSGRQFSNSRSEMNVSTLELGDSALYLCASSFRGPTDTQYFGPGTRLTVL.

V is TRBV5-1 and J is TRBJ2-4, with D perhaps matching TRBD1 or TRBD2 (5 bases each). CDR1 and CDR2 from the germline V gene are SGHRS and YFSETQ. Trimming removed 1 base from V and 3 bases from J, with 8 bases in between. CDR3 length: 14 residues. CDR3 sequence (DNA): TGCGCCAGCAGCTTGTTGGGGGTCAAAAACATTCAGTACTTC. Its protein is CASSLLGVKNIQYF. Using reference TRBV5-1 and TRBJ2-4 for the parts outside the CDR3, the full variable domain is KAGVTQTPRYLIKTRGQQVTLSCSPISGHRSVSWYQQTPGQGLQFLFEYFSETQRNKGNFPGRFSGRQFSNSRSEMNVSTLELGDSALYLCASSLLGVKNIQYFGAGTRLSVL.

This chain joins TRBV20-1 and TRBJ1-2; D is uncertain. CDR3 size: 10 residues. CDR1 and CDR2 from the germline V gene are DFQATT and SNEGSKA (reference sequence). Trimming took off 4 bases at V and 4 bases at J, with 4 bases between the two ends. CDR3 DNA: TGCAGTGCTAACAGCTATGGCTACACCTTC. Its protein is CSANSYGYTF.

The V call is TRBV28, the J call TRBJ1-2; no reliable D call. CDR3 size: 12 residues. Trimming shortened V by 4 bases and J by 8 bases, and 11 bases separated the two germline ends. The germline CDR1 and CDR2 sequences are MDHEN and SYDVKM. The CDR3 DNA reads as TGTGCCAGCAGTTCCGAATCATGGGGCTACACCTTC. As protein: CASSSESWGYTF.

The chain joins TRBV5-1 to TRBJ2-3; 10 nucleotides line up with TRBD2. Trimming at V came to 4 bases and at J to 0 bases, leaving 11 bases not matched to a gene. Germline lookup yields CDR1 SGHRS and CDR2 YFSETQ. This CDR3 spans 18 amino acids. The CDR3 protein is CASSPGWVAGGSTDTQYF. The CDR3 coding sequence is TGCGCCAGCAGCCCGGGCTGGGTAGCGGGGGGTAGCACAGATACGCAGTATTTT.

The rearrangement links TRBV6-5 to TRBJ1-3; D possibly corresponds to TRBD1 (5 bases). Trimming took 0 bases from V and 4 from J, leaving 13 bases between them. There are 16 residues in the CDR3. In germline, CDR1 is MNHEY, CDR2 SVGAGI. CDR3 sequence reads: CASSYSRQFPGNTIYF. CDR3 DNA: TGTGCCAGCAGTTACTCGAGACAGTTCCCGGGAAACACCATATATTTT.

The chain combines TRBV19 with TRBJ2-1; the D gene is possibly TRBD2 (6 bases). Germline CDR1 LNHDA, CDR2 SQIVND (reference sequence). Trimming stripped 7 bases from V and 0 bases from J, with 16 bases between. The CDR3 is made up of 16 amino acids. The chain's CDR3 is CASNLAAGSSYNEQFF. The CDR3 region has the DNA TGTGCCAGTAATCTGGCGGCGGGGAGCTCCTACAATGAGCAGTTCTTC. Complete variable domain (other parts from reference TRBV19 and TRBJ2-1): DGGITQSPKYLFRKEGQNVTLSCEQNLNHDAMYWYRQDPGQGLRLIYYSQIVNDFQKGDIAEGYSVSREKKESFPLTVTSAQKNPTAFYLCASNLAAGSSYNEQFFGPGTRLTVL.

This clone occurred once. The rearrangement joins TRBV29-1 to TRBJ2-1, with no clear D. Germline V gene data show CDR1 as SQVTM and CDR2 as ANQGSEA. The CDR3 contains 11 residues. Trimming shortened V by 4 bases and J by 6 bases, and 7 bases separated the two germline ends. The CDR3 coding sequence is TGCAGCGTTGTCATCTTCAATGAGCAGTTCTTC. Its protein is CSVVIFNEQFF.

The chain is built from TRBV5-1 and TRBJ2-3, with TRBD2 matching over 10 bases. The CDR3 spans 17 residues. V shed 4 bases, J shed 2 bases, and the junction held 10 bases outside the gene matches. CDR1 and CDR2 (germline): SGHRS, YFSETQ. CDR3 nucleotide sequence: TGCGCCAGCAGCGCGATTGTACTAGCGGGGCCCACAGATACGCAGTATTTT. This gives the protein CASSAIVLAGPTDTQYF. Full variable domain (rest looked up from reference TRBV5-1 and TRBJ2-3): KAGVTQTPRYLIKTRGQQVTLSCSPISGHRSVSWYQQTPGQGLQFLFEYFSETQRNKGNFPGRFSGRQFSNSRSEMNVSTLELGDSALYLCASSAIVLAGPTDTQYFGPGTRLTVL.

The V call is TRBV29-1, the J call TRBJ1-1; D is undetermined. The CDR3 loop spans 12 amino acids. Per germline, CDR1 SQVTM and CDR2 ANQGSEA. Trimming left V 2 bases short and J 5 bases short, with 9 bases between. In DNA, the CDR3 is TGCAGCGTTGAACCCCCGGGGACTGAAGCTTTCTTT. Translation gives CSVEPPGTEAFF.

This chain connects TRBV10-3 to TRBJ1-5; 9 positions match TRBD1. This CDR3 region has 13 residues. CDR1 and CDR2 (germline): ENHRY, SYGVKD. The V segment lost 11 bases and the J segment 3 bases; nucleotides outside the gene matches: 5. The CDR3 protein is CASGQGNNQPQHF. The CDR3 bases are TGTGCCTCCGGACAGGGGAACAATCAGCCCCAGCATTTT.

CDR3 loop: CATRSLSSTDTQYF. The CDR3 nucleotides read TGTGCCACCCGCTCCTTGTCTAGCACAGATACGCAGTATTTT. The chain is built from TRBV15 and TRBJ2-3; no reliable D call. The V end lost 8 bases, the J end lost 0 bases, and 12 bases lay between the germline ends. The CDR3 is 14 residues long. Germline V gene data show CDR1 as LNHNV and CDR2 as YYDKDF (reference sequence). The full variable domain, with the rest looked up from reference TRBV15 and TRBJ2-3, is DAMVIQNPRYQVTQFGKPVTLSCSQTLNHNVMYWYQQKSSQAPKLLFHYYDKDFNNEADTPDNFQSRRPNTSFCFLDIRSPGLGDTAMYLCATRSLSSTDTQYFGPGTRLTVL.

The gene calls are TRBV27 and TRBJ2-7; a possible D gene is TRBD1 (5 bases). Germline V lookup: CDR1 MNHEY, CDR2 SMNVEV (reference sequence). The CDR3 extends over 13 amino acids. The CDR3 sequence: CGLAGKYSYEQYV. The CDR3 DNA is TGTGGACTGGCAGGGAAATACTCCTACGAGCAGTACGTC.

Comments on this clone: The sample contains more than one DNA sequence encoding this CDR3. The gene calls are TRBV5-1 and TRBJ1-4; D is possibly TRBD1 (5 bases). Trimming removed 2 bases at V and 0 bases at J, with 8 bases between. The CDR3 has 15 residues. Germline loops: CDR1 SGHRS, CDR2 YFSETQ. This CDR3 is CASSLTGATNEKLFF. Here the CDR3 DNA reads TGCGCCAGCAGCTTAACAGGTGCAACTAATGAAAAACTGTTTTTT.

The V and J genes are TRBV29-1 and TRBJ1-1; TRBD1 aligns across 7 bases. Germline V gene lookup returns CDR1 SQVTM and CDR2 ANQGSEA. This CDR3 is built from 16 residues. With V trimmed by 5 bases and J by 0 bases, 12 bases remained unmatched. The CDR3 coding sequence is TGCAGCGTTTATCTTCGGGGAACAGGGGTGAACACTGAAGCTTTCTTT. It is translated as CSVYLRGTGVNTEAFF.

CDR3 residues: CASSLDRGTDTQYF. In DNA, the CDR3 is TGCGCCAGCAGCTTGGACAGGGGCACAGATACGCAGTATTTT. The chain combines TRBV5-1 with TRBJ2-3; D is possibly TRBD1 (6 bases). V was shortened by 0 bases and J by 1 base, with 6 bases between the two germline ends. The CDR3 consists of 14 residues. CDR1 SGHRS and CDR2 YFSETQ come from the germline V gene.

The count of this clone is one. The rearrangement links TRBV28 to TRBJ1-1; 9 bases map to TRBD1. Germline V CDR1 and CDR2: MDHEN, SYDVKM. Trimming at V came to 6 bases and at J to 1 base, leaving 6 bases not matched to a gene. There are 15 residues in the CDR3. DNA for the CDR3: TGTGCCAGCAGCCCAACGACAGGGGGGAACACTGAAGCTTTCTTT. This encodes CASSPTTGGNTEAFF.

The chain couples TRBV9 to TRBJ2-2; D possibly corresponds to TRBD1 (6 bases). The germline CDR1 and CDR2 sequences are SGDLS and YYNGEE. Trimming pared 3 bases from V and 2 bases from J, leaving 17 bases between. The CDR3 is made up of 17 amino acids. The DNA of the CDR3 is TGTGCCAGCAGCGCGAGGGGAAAGACAGGAAACACCGGGGAGCTGTTTTTT. It specifies CASSARGKTGNTGELFF.

V gene TRBV28 combines with J gene TRBJ1-4; 10 nucleotides align to TRBD1. There are 15 residues in the CDR3. Germline values: CDR1 MDHEN, CDR2 SYDVKM. The junction had 8 bases not matched to a gene; V was cut back by 5 bases and J by 8 bases. CDR3 in amino acids: CASSPTGGIGEKLFF. The CDR3 DNA is TGTGCCAGCAGTCCGACAGGGGGCATCGGCGAAAAACTGTTTTTT. Based on the CDR3 plus reference TRBV28 and TRBJ1-4, the full variable domain is DVKVTQSSRYLVKRTGEKVFLECVQDMDHENMFWYRQDPGLGLRLIYFSYDVKMKEKGDIPEGYSVSREKKERFSLILESASTNQTSMYLCASSPTGGIGEKLFFGSGTQLSVL.

This chain links TRBV24-1 with TRBJ2-5; no clear D. In germline, CDR1 is KGHDR, CDR2 SFDVKD. The CDR3 is made up of 13 amino acids. Trimming removed 5 bases at V and 2 bases at J, with 8 bases between. In DNA form, the CDR3 reads TGTGCCACCAGTGTCGGGTCGCAAGAGACCCAGTACTTC. It is translated as CATSVGSQETQYF.